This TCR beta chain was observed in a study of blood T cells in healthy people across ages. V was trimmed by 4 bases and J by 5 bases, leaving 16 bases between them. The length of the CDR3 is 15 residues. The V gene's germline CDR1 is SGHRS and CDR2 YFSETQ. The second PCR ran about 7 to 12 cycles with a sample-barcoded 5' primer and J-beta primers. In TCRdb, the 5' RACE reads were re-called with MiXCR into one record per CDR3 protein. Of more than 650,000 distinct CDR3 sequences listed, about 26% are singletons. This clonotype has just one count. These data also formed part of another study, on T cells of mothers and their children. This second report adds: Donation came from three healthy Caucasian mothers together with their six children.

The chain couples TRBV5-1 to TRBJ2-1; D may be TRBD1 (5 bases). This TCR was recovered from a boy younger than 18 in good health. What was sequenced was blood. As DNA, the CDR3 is TGCGCCAGCAGCAATGATCGGGTAGGGGACAATGAGCAGTTCTTC. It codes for CASSNDRVGDNEQFF.